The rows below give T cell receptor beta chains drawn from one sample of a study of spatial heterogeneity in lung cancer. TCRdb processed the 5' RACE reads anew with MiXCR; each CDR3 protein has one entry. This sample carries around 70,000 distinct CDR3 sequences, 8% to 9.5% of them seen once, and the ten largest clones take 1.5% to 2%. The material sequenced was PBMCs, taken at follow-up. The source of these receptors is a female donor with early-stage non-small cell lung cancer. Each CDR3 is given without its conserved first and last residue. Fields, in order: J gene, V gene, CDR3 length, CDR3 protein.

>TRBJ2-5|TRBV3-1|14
ASSQALEADQETQY
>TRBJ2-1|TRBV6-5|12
ASSLLAGYNEQF
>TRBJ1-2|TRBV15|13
ATSRDRVDLFGYT
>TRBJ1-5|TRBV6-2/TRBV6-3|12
ASSTGVRRQPQH
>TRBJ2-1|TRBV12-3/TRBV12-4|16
ASSLAGGLAGVGNEQF
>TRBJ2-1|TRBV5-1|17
ASSFPLAGGLRPYNEQF
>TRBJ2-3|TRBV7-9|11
ASGTKSTDTQY
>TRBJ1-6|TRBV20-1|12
SGGSGDPNSPLH
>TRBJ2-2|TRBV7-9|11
ASPTGSTGELF
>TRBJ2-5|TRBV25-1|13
ASSEYLVSSETQY
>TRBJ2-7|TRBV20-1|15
SASYADRALRVSEQY
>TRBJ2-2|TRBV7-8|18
ASSLRAPLAARVNTGELF
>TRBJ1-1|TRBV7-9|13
ASSLRDVGAAQAF
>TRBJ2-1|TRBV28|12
ASSGAGEGDEQF
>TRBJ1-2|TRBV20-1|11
SGRSSTLYGYT
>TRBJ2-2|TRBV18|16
ASSPNDRGTSNTGELF
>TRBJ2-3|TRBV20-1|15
SARNFSWYSGTDTQY
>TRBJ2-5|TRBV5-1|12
ASSLAGYQETQY
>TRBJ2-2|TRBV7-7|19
ASSPSPLQGRLNSNTGELF
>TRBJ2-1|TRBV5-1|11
ASRLAAEDEQF
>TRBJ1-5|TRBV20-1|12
SARGAGEHQPQH
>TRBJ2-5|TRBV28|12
ASSLSYSRETQY
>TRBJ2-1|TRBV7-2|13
ASSLVAGDYNEQF
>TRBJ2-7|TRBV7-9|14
ASSIHPGTGVYEQY
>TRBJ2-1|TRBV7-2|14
ASSKTGTSGLNEQF
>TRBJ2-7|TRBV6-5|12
ASSPSSARYEQY
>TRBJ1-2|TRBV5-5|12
ASHFPGTAVGYT
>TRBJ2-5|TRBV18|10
ASSPPVETQY